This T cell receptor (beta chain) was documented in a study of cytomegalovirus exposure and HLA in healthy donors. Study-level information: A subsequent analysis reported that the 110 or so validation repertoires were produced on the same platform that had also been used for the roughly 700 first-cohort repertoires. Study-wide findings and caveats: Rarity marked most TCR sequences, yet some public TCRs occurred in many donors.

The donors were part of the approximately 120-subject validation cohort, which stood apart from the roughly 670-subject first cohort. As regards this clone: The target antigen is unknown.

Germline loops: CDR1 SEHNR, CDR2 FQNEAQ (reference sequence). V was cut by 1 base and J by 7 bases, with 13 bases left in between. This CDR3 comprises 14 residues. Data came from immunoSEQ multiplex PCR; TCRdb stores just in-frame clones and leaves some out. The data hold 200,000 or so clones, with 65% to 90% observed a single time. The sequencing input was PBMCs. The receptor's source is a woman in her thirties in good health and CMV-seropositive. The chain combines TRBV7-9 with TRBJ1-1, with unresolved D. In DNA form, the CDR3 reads TGTGCCAGCAGCTTAGATGGTAATACAGATGAAGCTTTCTTT. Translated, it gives CASSLDGNTDEAFF.